A single sample is the source of the 27 T cell receptor beta chains below, sequenced in a study of T-cell memory formation after mild COVID-19. TCRdb re-called the 5' RACE reads with MiXCR, one entry per CDR3 protein. This sample carries 250,000 to 300,000 distinct CDR3 sequences, around 15% of them seen once, and the ten largest clones take roughly 20%. The sample consisted of PBMCs or a T cell subset sorted from them (not recorded which). The receptors shown here come from a young man who had mild COVID-19 (a few samples of this study predate the infection). Cell type and time point are not known.

This CDR3 is CASSFYGPRGGTQYF. The CDR3 nucleotides are TGTGCCAGCAGTTTCTACGGACCGAGGGGGGGGACCCAGTACTTC. J is TRBJ2-5 and V is TRBV28; weak D call: TRBD2 (7 bases). V shed 3 bases and J shed 7 bases, with 18 bases lying between them. The CDR3 has 15 amino acids. Germline CDR1 is MDHEN and CDR2 is SYDVKM.

This clonotype was detected a few times. V gene TRBV5-6 combines with J gene TRBJ1-1, with TRBD1 identical over 9 bases. The CDR3 spans 16 residues. Trimming cost V 3 bases and J 2 bases; bases outside gene matches: 8. Germline CDR1 is SGHDT and CDR2 is YYEEEE. CDR3 amino acids: CASSWRQGGLNTEAFF. CDR3 DNA sequence: TGTGCCAGCAGCTGGAGACAGGGGGGACTTAACACTGAAGCTTTCTTT.

This clonotype has more than one count but fewer than ten. This chain links TRBV6-5 with TRBJ2-7, with 7 bases lining up with TRBD1. In germline, CDR1 is MNHEY, CDR2 SVGAGI. V shed 0 bases, J shed 2 bases, and the junction held 7 bases outside the gene matches. The CDR3 consists of 16 residues. CDR3 sequence reads: CASSYSPTGSAYEQYF. CDR3 sequence (DNA): TGTGCCAGCAGTTACTCGCCGACAGGGAGTGCCTACGAGCAGTACTTC.

This clonotype appeared many times. CDR3 in DNA: TGTGCCACCAGCAGAGAGGATGCGCAAGAGACCCAGTACTTC. This sequence encodes CATSREDAQETQYF. The chain couples TRBV15 to TRBJ2-5, with no clear D. The CDR3 is 14 residues long. The germline gives CDR1 LNHNV, CDR2 YYDKDF (reference sequence). V gave up 0 bases and J gave up 2 bases, with 7 bases separating them.

The chain employs TRBV6-2 or TRBV6-3 and TRBJ2-7; 9 positions match TRBD1. Trimming at V came to 10 bases and at J to 3 bases, leaving 10 bases not matched to a gene. The length of the CDR3 is 14 residues. Per the germline V gene, CDR1 is MNHEY and CDR2 is SVGEGT. As DNA, the CDR3 is TGTGCCACCTATGGAGGACAGGGGATCTACGAGCAGTACTTC. The encoded protein is CATYGGQGIYEQYF.

The V and J genes are TRBV4-2 and TRBJ2-5, with TRBD2 identical over 8 bases. The CDR3 sequence is 15 residues long. Germline trimming cut 0 bases from V and 5 bases from J; bases unmatched to any gene: 5. Germline assignment: CDR1 LGHNA and CDR2 YNFKEQ. The CDR3 is CASSQDRASGETQYF. In DNA, the CDR3 is TGTGCCAGCAGCCAAGATAGGGCTAGCGGGGAGACCCAGTACTTC.

J is TRBJ2-3 and V is TRBV18; possible D gene TRBD2, 6 bases. V was cut by 1 base and J by 0 bases, with 8 bases left in between. The CDR3 contains 15 residues. CDR1 KGHSH and CDR2 LQKENI come from the germline V gene. Here the CDR3 reads CASSPQEGSTDTQYF. The CDR3, as DNA: TGTGCCAGCTCACCACAGGAGGGGAGCACAGATACGCAGTATTTT.

This clonotype was detected a few times. The V call is TRBV5-1, the J call TRBJ2-1; D may be TRBD1 (6 bases). The CDR3 runs to 14 residues. The germline V and J ends were trimmed by 9 bases and 8 bases, with 21 bases remaining between them. In germline, CDR1 is SGHRS, CDR2 YFSETQ. As DNA, the CDR3 is TGCGCCACCTCGTCGGGGCAGGGGTGGGATGAGCAGTTCTTC. This translates into CATSSGQGWDEQFF.

This clonotype has just a few counts. This chain connects TRBV6-5 to TRBJ2-7; a weak D match, TRBD2 (6 bases). From germline, CDR1 is MNHEY and CDR2 SVGAGI. The CDR3 is 15 amino acids. V lost 2 bases and J 2 bases, leaving 13 bases between the germline ends. The DNA of the CDR3 is TGTGCCAGCAGTTACGGAGGGACGTATACCTACGAGCAGTACTTC. Translated, it gives CASSYGGTYTYEQYF.

This clonotype appeared a few times. The V call is TRBV29-1, the J call TRBJ1-2, with unresolved D. Germline CDR1 is SQVTM and CDR2 is ANQGSEA. The V gene lost 7 bases and the J gene lost 6 bases, with 21 bases spanning the gap. The CDR3 has 14 residues. DNA for the CDR3: TGCAGCGCCACGAGCCCCGAGTTAGGCGATGGCTACACCTTC. Translating it yields CSATSPELGDGYTF.

This clonotype was seen at least ten times. V gene TRBV20-1 combines with J gene TRBJ2-4, with 7 bases lining up with TRBD1. V lost 0 bases and J lost 9; bases outside the gene matches: 8. Germline values: CDR1 DFQATT, CDR2 SNEGSKA (reference sequence). This CDR3 is 14 amino acids long. Here the CDR3 DNA reads TGCAGTGCTAGAGATATAGAGGGGGCTGGCATTCAGTACTTC. As protein: CSARDIEGAGIQYF.

This clonotype was detected only a few times. The chain is built from TRBV7-2 and TRBJ2-3, with D possibly TRBD1 on 5 matching bases. CDR3 length: 15 amino acids. CDR1 and CDR2 (germline): SGHTA, FQGNSA. V lost 5 bases and J lost 6, with 18 bases in between. CDR3 sequence (DNA): TGTGCCAGCAGCCGAGATCGGGCATGGGGCGATACGCAGTATTTT. It specifies CASSRDRAWGDTQYF.

This clonotype was seen only a few times. J is TRBJ2-7 and V is TRBV29-1, with 8 bases fitting TRBD2. J gave up 4 bases and V 6 bases, and 11 bases lay outside the gene matches. The germline gives CDR1 SQVTM, CDR2 ANQGSEA. This CDR3 is built from 14 residues. For the CDR3, the DNA is TGCAGCGTGGACTTGGGGGGACTAGGGTACGAGCAGTACTTC. Translated, it gives CSVDLGGLGYEQYF.

The V and J genes are TRBV12-3 or TRBV12-4 and TRBJ2-1, with D tentatively TRBD2 (6 bases). V shed 6 bases and J shed 3 bases, with 12 bases lying between them. CDR3 length: 14 residues. The CDR3 sequence: CASRAGSGYNEQFF. CDR3 bases: TGTGCCAGCAGGGCGGGGAGTGGCTACAATGAGCAGTTCTTC.

The V gene is TRBV20-1, the J gene TRBJ2-4; no clear D. V was trimmed by 3 bases and J by 0 bases, leaving 9 bases between them. This CDR3 comprises 14 residues. The germline gives CDR1 DFQATT, CDR2 SNEGSKA (reference sequence). DNA of the CDR3: TGCAGTGCTAGGCCACCCATAGCCAAAAACATTCAGTACTTC. Encoded protein: CSARPPIAKNIQYF.

This chain joins TRBV19 and TRBJ1-1; D is unclear. Germline values: CDR1 LNHDA, CDR2 SQIVND (reference sequence). This CDR3 is built from 13 residues. V was shortened by 1 base and J by 0 bases, with 3 bases between the two germline ends. The CDR3 sequence is CASSIGMNTEAFF. The CDR3 DNA is TGTGCCAGTAGTATAGGGATGAACACTGAAGCTTTCTTT.

This clonotype appeared many times. The chain carries TRBV12-3 or TRBV12-4 and TRBJ1-6, with D possibly matching TRBD1 (5 bases). The CDR3 contains 14 residues. V lost 6 bases and J 10 bases, leaving 16 bases between the germline ends. The CDR3 DNA reads as TGTGCCAGCAGCCCAAGGGGAGATCAGTCACCCCTCCACTTT. It yields the protein CASSPRGDQSPLHF.

This clonotype was picked up a small number of times. This sequence joins TRBV5-1 and TRBJ1-2; 7 bases are a match to TRBD1. CDR1 and CDR2 from the germline V gene are SGHRS and YFSETQ. The CDR3 contains 16 residues. With V trimmed by 0 bases and J by 0 bases, 5 bases remained unmatched. The CDR3 sequence: CASSLEGTAANYGYTF. Written as DNA, the CDR3 is TGCGCCAGCAGCTTGGAGGGGACAGCAGCTAACTATGGCTACACCTTC.

V usage is TRBV28 and J usage is TRBJ2-3; 7 nucleotides agree with TRBD2. The V gene's germline CDR1 is MDHEN and CDR2 SYDVKM. This CDR3 comprises 15 residues. The trim removed 10 bases at V and 2 bases at J, leaving 12 bases unmatched. The CDR3 reads CATTPWGGFTDTQYF. The CDR3 DNA follows: TGTGCCACCACCCCCTGGGGGGGGTTCACAGATACGCAGTATTTT.

In this sample, this clonotype turned up a few times. The chain has TRBV5-1 and TRBJ2-3; TRBD1 matches at 8 bases. This CDR3 comprises 17 residues. V trimming: 0 bases; J trimming: 1 base; junction bases outside the gene matches: 7. CDR1 and CDR2 (germline): SGHRS, YFSETQ. CDR3 sequence (DNA): TGCGCCAGCAGCTTGGCCCCGGACAGGGTTGGCACAGATACGCAGTATTTT. It is translated as CASSLAPDRVGTDTQYF.

This clonotype was seen only a few times. This chain joins TRBV18 and TRBJ1-3; maybe TRBD1 (5 bases). In germline, CDR1 is KGHSH, CDR2 LQKENI. The CDR3 sequence is 15 residues long. Trimming cost V 0 bases and J 8 bases, with 14 bases left between them. CDR3: CASSPPYPGRDTIYF. The CDR3 nucleotides read TGTGCCAGCTCACCACCGTATCCAGGGAGAGACACCATATATTTT.

This clonotype was detected only a few times. The chain links TRBV6-5 to TRBJ2-7; a possible D gene is TRBD2 (5 bases). The V gene's germline CDR1 is MNHEY and CDR2 SVGAGI. The CDR3 length is 14 residues. Trimming pared 6 bases from V and 2 bases from J, leaving 14 bases between. The DNA of the CDR3 is TGTGCCAGCAGAGCGGTCCGGTTAGCCTACGAGCAGTACTTC. It yields the protein CASRAVRLAYEQYF.

This clonotype was counted only a few times. The chain carries TRBV7-2 and TRBJ2-4, with D maybe TRBD1 (5 bases). Germline loops: CDR1 SGHTA, CDR2 FQGNSA. V was clipped by 5 bases and J by 6 bases, with 20 bases between them. This CDR3 comprises 16 residues. The CDR3, as DNA: TGTGCCAGCAGCAACTCGGCAGGGCCCGCGATAAACATTCAGTACTTC. Translating gives CASSNSAGPAINIQYF.

This clonotype was counted only a few times. V usage is TRBV27 and J usage is TRBJ1-1, with TRBD1 matching 8 bases. There are 15 residues in the CDR3. The V and J ends lost 5 bases and 4 bases, in that order; junction bases with no gene match: 9. The germline V gene encodes CDR1 MNHEY and CDR2 SMNVEV (reference sequence). The CDR3 DNA follows: TGTGCCAGCAGTACTCTGACAGGGGCGGGCACTGAAGCTTTCTTT. This codes for CASSTLTGAGTEAFF.

This clonotype was counted only a few times. The CDR3: CASSLSGTATNEQFF. Written as DNA, the CDR3 is TGCGCCAGCAGCCTATCGGGGACGGCCACCAATGAGCAGTTCTTC. This chain links TRBV4-1 with TRBJ2-1, with D possibly called TRBD1 or TRBD2 (5 bases each). The germline gives CDR1 MGHRA, CDR2 YSYEKL. This CDR3 spans 15 amino acids. V lost 4 bases and J lost 6, with 16 bases in between.

The chain is built from TRBV28 and TRBJ2-7; TRBD1 might be the D (5 bases). V dropped 6 bases and J dropped 4 bases, with 10 bases sitting between them. CDR1 is MDHEN and CDR2 is SYDVKM in the germline V gene. This CDR3 contains 12 residues. The chain's CDR3 is CASSQDNYEQYV. The CDR3 nucleotides are TGTGCCAGCAGCCAGGACAATTACGAGCAGTACGTC.

The J gene is TRBJ2-5, the V gene TRBV4-2, with TRBD1 matching 7 bases. Losses at the gene ends were 0 bases for V and 3 bases for J; bases not matched to a gene: 1. Germline V lookup: CDR1 LGHNA, CDR2 YNFKEQ. The CDR3 extends over 14 amino acids. The CDR3 sequence: CASSQEGTEETQYF. Here the CDR3 DNA reads TGTGCCAGCAGCCAAGAGGGGACAGAAGAGACCCAGTACTTC.